Below are 20 T cell receptor beta chains sequenced from a single sample in a study of graft-versus-host responses after intestinal transplantation. The assay was immunoSEQ multiplex PCR, and TCRdb's table has in-frame clones only and misses some. This table has tens of thousands of clones, 35% to 50% appearing once. Plating of about 200,000 CFSE-labeled responder cells was done together with about 200,000 irradiated, violet-dye-labeled stimulator cells. Source: alloreactive CD8+ T cells from a mixed lymphocyte reaction culture, taken before transplantation. Specified subset: CFSE-low proliferating T cells sorted from approximately six-day pre-transplant mixed lymphocyte reaction (GvH or HvG direction). The receptor set was obtained from a human patient who was an organ donor for intestinal transplantation.

This chain connects TRBV5-7 to TRBJ1-5, with D possibly matching TRBD1 (5 bases). TRBV5-7 has ORF status, its function being uncertain. CDR3 size: 13 residues. V shed 5 bases and J shed 7 bases, with 13 bases lying between them. CDR3 bases: TGTGCCAGCAGATTCGGGCAGGGACAGCCCCAGCATTTT. It specifies CASRFGQGQPQHF.

J is TRBJ2-4 and V is TRBV9; D is unresolved. The CDR3 has 14 residues. V lost 0 bases, J lost 9 bases, and 13 bases lay in between. Germline CDR1 is SGDLS and CDR2 is YYNGEE. CDR3 in DNA: TGTGCCAGCAGCGTAGGGTTGGGAAGTGGCATTCAGTACTTC. This translates into CASSVGLGSGIQYF.

This clone was recorded a few times. The V and J genes are TRBV28 and TRBJ1-1; D is unresolved. Germline V CDR1 and CDR2: MDHEN, SYDVKM. This CDR3 contains 14 residues. Trimming shortened V by 3 bases and J by 1 base, and 9 bases separated the two germline ends. CDR3 coding DNA: TGTGCCAGCAGTTTCACGGTTGCGAACACTGAAGCTTTCTTT. Amino acid sequence: CASSFTVANTEAFF.

V usage is TRBV27 and J usage is TRBJ1-1; TRBD1 aligns across 7 bases. Per germline, CDR1 MNHEY and CDR2 SMNVEV (reference sequence). The V and J ends lost 3 bases and 2 bases, in that order; junction bases with no gene match: 3. CDR3 size: 14 residues. The CDR3 coding sequence is TGTGCCAGCAGTTTCATAGGGGGCAACACTGAAGCTTTCTTT. This encodes CASSFIGGNTEAFF.

This clone occurred a few times. The V gene is TRBV5-4, the J gene TRBJ2-1; TRBD2 might be the D (5 bases). This CDR3 contains 13 residues. Trimming shortened V by 2 bases and J by 10 bases, and 13 bases separated the two germline ends. From germline, CDR1 is SGHNT and CDR2 YYREEE (reference sequence). CDR3 residues: CASSFSEGPEQFF. In DNA form, the CDR3 reads TGTGCCAGCAGCTTTAGCGAGGGCCCCGAGCAGTTCTTC.

This clone was counted between two and nine times. The chain recombines TRBV4-1 with TRBJ2-3; D might be TRBD2 (6 bases). CDR3 length: 14 residues. The V gene lost 0 bases and the J gene lost 3 bases, with 7 bases spanning the gap. Germline CDR1 reads MGHRA; CDR2 reads YSYEKL. As DNA, the CDR3 is TGCGCCAGCAGCCAAGACCTAGCGACAGATACGCAGTATTTT. It yields the protein CASSQDLATDTQYF.

The chain carries TRBV6-5 and TRBJ2-7, with 11 positions matching TRBD2. Germline V gene data show CDR1 as MNHEY and CDR2 as SVGAGI. CDR3 length equals 14 residues. V shed 6 bases, J shed 4 bases, and the junction held 5 bases outside the gene matches. The CDR3 reads CASSLAGGPYEQYF. CDR3 nucleotide sequence: TGTGCCAGCAGCTTAGCGGGAGGGCCGTACGAGCAGTACTTC.

This clone came up a few times. The chain employs TRBV4-1 and TRBJ2-5; a possible D gene is TRBD2 (5 bases). V was trimmed by 1 base and J by 6 bases, leaving 9 bases between them. The CDR3 covers 13 residues. Germline V gene lookup returns CDR1 MGHRA and CDR2 YSYEKL. CDR3 residues: CASSQAAGKTQYF. CDR3 bases: TGCGCCAGCAGCCAAGCTGCCGGGAAGACCCAGTACTTC.

This clone is classed as medium-sized. The V and J genes are TRBV5-5 and TRBJ2-7, with a tentative D call TRBD2 (6 bases). CDR1 SGHKS and CDR2 YYEKEE come from the germline V gene (reference sequence). There are 13 residues in the CDR3. Deletions cut 4 bases from V and 3 bases from J, with 11 bases between. Here the CDR3 DNA reads TGTGCCAGCAGCACCCCGGGGGTCTACGAGCAGTACTTC. It specifies CASSTPGVYEQYF.

The sample holds a few counts of this clone. The CDR3 DNA follows: TGTGCCAGCAGTCTGGGTTCGCACACTGAAGCTTTCTTT. This encodes CASSLGSHTEAFF. The gene calls are TRBV6-5 and TRBJ1-1, with no clear D. This CDR3 comprises 13 residues. Germline V gene sequence: CDR1 MNHEY, CDR2 SVGAGI. V lost 5 bases and J lost 3, with 10 bases in between.

The chain joins TRBV4-1 to TRBJ2-1; TRBD2 matches 8 bases. The CDR3 is made up of 19 amino acids. The germline V gene encodes CDR1 MGHRA and CDR2 YSYEKL. Trimming at V came to 0 bases and at J to 6 bases, leaving 16 bases not matched to a gene. The CDR3 DNA reads as TGCGCCAGCAGCCAAGATGAGGTCTCGGCGGGAGGCTCTGGCAATGAGCAGTTCTTC. Translation gives CASSQDEVSAGGSGNEQFF.

This rearrangement joins TRBV7-2 to TRBJ2-7; perhaps D is TRBD1 or TRBD2 (5 bases each). CDR3 length: 15 amino acids. Germline V gives CDR1 SGHTA, CDR2 FQGNSA. V gave up 6 bases and J gave up 0 bases, with 15 bases separating them. CDR3 sequence reads: CASRRGPIGSYEQYF. The DNA for the CDR3 is TGTGCCAGCAGGAGGGGCCCTATAGGCTCCTACGAGCAGTACTTC.

V gene TRBV11-2 combines with J gene TRBJ2-7; TRBD2 agrees at 13 bases. Per germline, CDR1 SGHAT and CDR2 FQNNGV. The CDR3 length is 18 residues. Germline trimming cut 1 base from V and 1 base from J; bases unmatched to any gene: 7. CDR3 DNA: TGTGCCAGCAGCTTAGTTTTTAAGGGACTAGCGGGGTCCTACGAGCAGTACTTC. It specifies CASSLVFKGLAGSYEQYF.

The chain has TRBV4-2 and TRBJ2-2; D is perhaps TRBD1 (5 bases). CDR1 and CDR2 from the germline V gene are LGHNA and YNFKEQ. The CDR3 is made up of 14 amino acids. V was clipped by 4 bases and J by 4 bases, with 10 bases between them. DNA of the CDR3: TGTGCCAGCAGCCCCAGGGTTGCCACCGGGGAGCTGTTTTTT. Translating gives CASSPRVATGELFF.

This clone occurred a few times. Since a much larger clone is just one base distant, this may be a read error. The V call is TRBV6-1, the J call TRBJ1-1, with D perhaps matching TRBD1 (5 bases). The germline V gene encodes CDR1 MNHNS and CDR2 SASEGT. Trimming removed 8 bases from V and 4 bases from J, with 8 bases in between. The CDR3 covers 11 residues. The CDR3 nucleotides are TGTGCCAGCGGGGGGGGCACTGAAGCTTTCTTT. Protein sequence: CASGGGTEAFF.

This sequence joins TRBV18 and TRBJ2-1; 10 bases agree with TRBD2. With 2 bases clipped from V and 0 bases from J, the junction kept 13 bases outside the gene matches. Germline V lookup: CDR1 KGHSH, CDR2 LQKENI. The CDR3 has 20 amino acids. CDR3 DNA: TGTGCCAGCTCACCATCAGACGGACTAGCGGTTATGAGCTCCTACAATGAGCAGTTCTTC. Its translation: CASSPSDGLAVMSSYNEQFF.

J is TRBJ2-7 and V is TRBV27; TRBD1 is a possible D gene (5 bases). Germline CDR1 and CDR2: MNHEY and SMNVEV (reference sequence). Trimming left V 8 bases short and J 2 bases short, with 13 bases between. The CDR3 covers 13 residues. As DNA, the CDR3 is TGTGCCAGCTCCCCCCAGGGCACCTACGAGCAGTACTTC. It yields the protein CASSPQGTYEQYF.

This clone was seen a few times. This chain uses TRBV19 with TRBJ2-7; D gene unclear. This CDR3 spans 13 amino acids. Trimming removed 3 bases at V and 2 bases at J, with 8 bases between. Germline-derived CDR1 and CDR2 are LNHDA and SQIVND (reference sequence). The CDR3 spells CASSIADAYEQYF. The CDR3 nucleotides are TGTGCCAGTAGTATTGCGGACGCCTACGAGCAGTACTTC.

This sequence joins TRBV6-5 and TRBJ2-2, with D perhaps matching TRBD1 or TRBD2 (6 bases each). Germline-derived CDR1 and CDR2 are MNHEY and SVGAGI. The ends were cut back, 8 bases at V and 4 bases at J, with 14 bases in the middle. This CDR3 comprises 14 residues. Written as DNA, the CDR3 is TGTGCCAGCGAGGGGGACTCAACCACCGGGGAGCTGTTTTTT. Translating gives CASEGDSTTGELFF.

This clone rates as medium-sized (0.01 to 0.1%). The chain has TRBV11-2 and TRBJ2-7; no clear D. The CDR3 extends over 15 amino acids. V lost 1 base to trimming and J lost 1 base, with 11 bases between them. The V gene's germline CDR1 is SGHAT and CDR2 FQNNGV. CDR3 sequence (DNA): TGTGCCAGCAGCTTAGTAAACAGCCGTTCCTACGAGCAGTACTTC. It translates to CASSLVNSRSYEQYF.